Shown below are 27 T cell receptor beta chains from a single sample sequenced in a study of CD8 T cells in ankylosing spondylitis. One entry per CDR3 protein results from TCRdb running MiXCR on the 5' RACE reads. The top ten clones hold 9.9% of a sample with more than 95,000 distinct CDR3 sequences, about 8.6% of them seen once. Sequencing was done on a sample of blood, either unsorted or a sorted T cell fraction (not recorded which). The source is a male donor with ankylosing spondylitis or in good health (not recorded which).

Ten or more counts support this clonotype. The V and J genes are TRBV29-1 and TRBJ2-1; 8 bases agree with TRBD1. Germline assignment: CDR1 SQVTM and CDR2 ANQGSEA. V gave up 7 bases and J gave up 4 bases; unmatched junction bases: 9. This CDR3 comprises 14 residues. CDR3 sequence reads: CSAVGTGVYNEQFF. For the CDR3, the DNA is TGCAGCGCCGTCGGGACAGGAGTATACAATGAGCAGTTCTTC.

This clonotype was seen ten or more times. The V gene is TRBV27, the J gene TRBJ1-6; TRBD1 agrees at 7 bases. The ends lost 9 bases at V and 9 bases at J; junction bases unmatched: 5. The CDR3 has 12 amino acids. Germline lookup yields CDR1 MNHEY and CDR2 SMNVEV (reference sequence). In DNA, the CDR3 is TGTGCCAGTAAGACAGGGCTTTCACCCCTCCACTTT. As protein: CASKTGLSPLHF.

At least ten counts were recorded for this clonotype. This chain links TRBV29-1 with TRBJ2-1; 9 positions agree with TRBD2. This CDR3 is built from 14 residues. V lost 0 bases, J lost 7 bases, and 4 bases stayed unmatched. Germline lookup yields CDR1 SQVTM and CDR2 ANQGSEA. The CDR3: CSVEDLAGRNEQFF. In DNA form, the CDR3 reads TGCAGCGTTGAAGATCTAGCGGGGCGAAATGAGCAGTTCTTC.

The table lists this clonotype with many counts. The CDR3 bases are TGCGCCAGCAGCTTTCGCGGACTAGCGGGAGCTTCGGAGCAGTACTTC. Its protein is CASSFRGLAGASEQYF. The chain uses TRBV4-3 and TRBJ2-7; 13 bases agree with TRBD2. The length of the CDR3 is 16 residues. V lost 5 bases to trimming and J lost 7 bases; unmatched junction nucleotides: 11. CDR1 and CDR2 from the germline V gene are LGHNA and YSLEER.

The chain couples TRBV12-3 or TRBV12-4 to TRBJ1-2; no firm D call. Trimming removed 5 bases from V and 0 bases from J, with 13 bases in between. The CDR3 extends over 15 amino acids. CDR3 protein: CASSPVPGSNYGYTF. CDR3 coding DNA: TGTGCCAGCAGTCCAGTTCCGGGTTCTAACTATGGCTACACCTTC.

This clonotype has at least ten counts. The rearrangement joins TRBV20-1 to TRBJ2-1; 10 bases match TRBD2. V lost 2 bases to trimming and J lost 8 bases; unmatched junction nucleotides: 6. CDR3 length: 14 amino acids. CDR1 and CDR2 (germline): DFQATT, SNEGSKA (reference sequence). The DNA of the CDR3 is TGCAGTGCTAGATTAGGGCTAGCGGGAGATGAGCAGTTCTTC. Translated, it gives CSARLGLAGDEQFF.

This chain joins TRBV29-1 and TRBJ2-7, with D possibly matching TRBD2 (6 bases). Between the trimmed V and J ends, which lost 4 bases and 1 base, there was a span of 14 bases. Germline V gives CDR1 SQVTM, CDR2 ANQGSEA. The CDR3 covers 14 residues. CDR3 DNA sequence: TGCAGCGTTGCAGGGACTGGTAGTTCCTACGAGCAGTACTTC. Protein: CSVAGTGSSYEQYF.

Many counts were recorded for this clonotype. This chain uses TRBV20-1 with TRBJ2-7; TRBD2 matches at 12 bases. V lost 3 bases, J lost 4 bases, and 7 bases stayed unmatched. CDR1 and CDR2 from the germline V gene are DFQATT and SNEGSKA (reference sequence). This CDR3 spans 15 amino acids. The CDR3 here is CSASQTSGGWYEQYF. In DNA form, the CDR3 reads TGCAGTGCTAGTCAGACTAGCGGGGGTTGGTACGAGCAGTACTTC.

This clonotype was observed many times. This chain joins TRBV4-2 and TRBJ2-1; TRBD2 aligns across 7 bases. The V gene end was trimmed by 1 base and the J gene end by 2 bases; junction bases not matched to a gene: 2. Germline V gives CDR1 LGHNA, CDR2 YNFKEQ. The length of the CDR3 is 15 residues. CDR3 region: CASSQGGRAYNEQFF. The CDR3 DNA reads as TGTGCCAGCAGCCAAGGGGGGAGGGCCTACAATGAGCAGTTCTTC.

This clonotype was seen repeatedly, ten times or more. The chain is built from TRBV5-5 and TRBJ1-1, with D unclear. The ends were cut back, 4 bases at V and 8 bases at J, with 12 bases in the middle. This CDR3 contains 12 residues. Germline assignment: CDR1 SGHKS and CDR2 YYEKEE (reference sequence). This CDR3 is CASSPREAEAFF. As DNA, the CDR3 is TGTGCCAGCAGCCCCCGCGAGGCCGAAGCTTTCTTT.

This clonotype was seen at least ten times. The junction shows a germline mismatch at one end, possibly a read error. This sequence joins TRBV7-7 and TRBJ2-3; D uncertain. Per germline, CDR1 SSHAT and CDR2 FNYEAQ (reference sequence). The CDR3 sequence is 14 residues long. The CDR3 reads CASSSNYGTDTQYF. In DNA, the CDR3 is TGTGCTAGCAGCTCCAACTACGGAACAGATACGCAGTATTTT.

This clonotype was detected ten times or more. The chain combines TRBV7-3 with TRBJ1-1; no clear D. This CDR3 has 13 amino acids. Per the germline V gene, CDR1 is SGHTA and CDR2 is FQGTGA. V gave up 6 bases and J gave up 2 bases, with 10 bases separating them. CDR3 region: CASSPEANTEAFF. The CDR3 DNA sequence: TGTGCCAGCAGTCCAGAGGCCAACACTGAAGCTTTCTTT.

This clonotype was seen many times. CDR3: CASSLGLGTDYSGNTIYF. Here the CDR3 DNA reads TGTGCCAGCAGTTTAGGCCTCGGGACAGACTACTCTGGAAACACCATATATTTT. This chain connects TRBV12-3 or TRBV12-4 to TRBJ1-3, with 7 nucleotides matching TRBD1. V shed 1 base and J 0 bases; nucleotides not matched to a gene: 9. This CDR3 spans 18 amino acids.

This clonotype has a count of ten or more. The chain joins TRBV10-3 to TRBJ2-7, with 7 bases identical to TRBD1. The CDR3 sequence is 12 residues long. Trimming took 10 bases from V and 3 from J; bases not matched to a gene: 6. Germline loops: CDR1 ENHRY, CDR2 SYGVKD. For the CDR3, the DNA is TGTGCCACTCGACAGGGTTACTACGAGCAGTACTTC. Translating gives CATRQGYYEQYF.

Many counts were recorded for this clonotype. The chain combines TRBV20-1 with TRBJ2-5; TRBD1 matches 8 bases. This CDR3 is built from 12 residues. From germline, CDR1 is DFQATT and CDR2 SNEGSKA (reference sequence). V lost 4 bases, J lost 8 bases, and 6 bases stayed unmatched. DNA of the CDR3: TGCAGTGCTATTGACAGGGGACGTACCCAGTACTTC. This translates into CSAIDRGRTQYF.

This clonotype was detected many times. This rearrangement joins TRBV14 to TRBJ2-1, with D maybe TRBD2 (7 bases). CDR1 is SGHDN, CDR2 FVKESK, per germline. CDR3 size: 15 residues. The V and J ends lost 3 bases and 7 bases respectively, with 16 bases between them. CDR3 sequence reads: CASSQHGGPRNEQFF. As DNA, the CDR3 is TGTGCCAGCAGCCAGCACGGGGGGCCGCGGAATGAGCAGTTCTTC.

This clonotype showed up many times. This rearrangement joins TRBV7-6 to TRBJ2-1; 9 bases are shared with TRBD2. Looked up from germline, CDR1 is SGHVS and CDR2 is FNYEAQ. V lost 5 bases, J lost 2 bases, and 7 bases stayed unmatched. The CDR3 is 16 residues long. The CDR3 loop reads CASSRRREGPYNEQFF. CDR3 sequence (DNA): TGTGCCAGCAGCCGGCGGCGGGAGGGTCCCTACAATGAGCAGTTCTTC.

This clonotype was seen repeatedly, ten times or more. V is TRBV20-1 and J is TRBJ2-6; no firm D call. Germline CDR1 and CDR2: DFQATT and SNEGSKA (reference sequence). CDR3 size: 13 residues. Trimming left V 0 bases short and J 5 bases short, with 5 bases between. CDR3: CSARDPRANVLTF. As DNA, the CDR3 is TGCAGTGCTAGAGACCCTAGGGCCAACGTCCTGACTTTC.

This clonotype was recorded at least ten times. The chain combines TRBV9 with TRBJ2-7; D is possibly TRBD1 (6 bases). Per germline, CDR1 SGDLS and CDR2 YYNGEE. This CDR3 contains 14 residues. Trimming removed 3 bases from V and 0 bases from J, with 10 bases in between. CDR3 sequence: CASSGQASSYEQYF. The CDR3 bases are TGTGCCAGCAGCGGACAGGCTAGCTCCTACGAGCAGTACTTC.

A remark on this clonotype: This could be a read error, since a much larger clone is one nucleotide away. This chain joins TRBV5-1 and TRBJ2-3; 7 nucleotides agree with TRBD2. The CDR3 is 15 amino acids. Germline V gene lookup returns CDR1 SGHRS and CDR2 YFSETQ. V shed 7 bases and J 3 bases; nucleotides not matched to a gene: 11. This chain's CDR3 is CASRQTSDSTDTQYF. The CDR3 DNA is TGCGCCAGCCGCCAAACTAGCGACAGTACAGATACGCAGTATTTT. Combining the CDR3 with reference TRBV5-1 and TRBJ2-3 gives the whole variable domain KAGVTQTPRYLIKTRGQQVTLSCSPISGHRSVSWYQQTPGQGLQFLFEYFSETQRNKGNFPGRFSGRQFSNSRSEMNVSTLELGDSALYLCASRQTSDSTDTQYFGPGTRLTVL.

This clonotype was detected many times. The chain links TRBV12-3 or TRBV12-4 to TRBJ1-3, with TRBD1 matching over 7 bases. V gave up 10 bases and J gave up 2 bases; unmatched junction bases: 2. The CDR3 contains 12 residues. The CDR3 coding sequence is TGTGCCACAAGGGGGCCTGGAAACACCATATATTTT. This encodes CATRGPGNTIYF.

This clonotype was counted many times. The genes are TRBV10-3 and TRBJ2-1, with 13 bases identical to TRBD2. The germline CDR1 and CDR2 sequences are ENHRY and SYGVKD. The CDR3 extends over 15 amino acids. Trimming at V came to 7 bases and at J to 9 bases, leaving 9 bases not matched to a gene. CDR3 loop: CAITPRTSGSGEQFF. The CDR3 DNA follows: TGTGCCATCACCCCCCGGACTAGCGGGAGCGGTGAGCAGTTCTTC.

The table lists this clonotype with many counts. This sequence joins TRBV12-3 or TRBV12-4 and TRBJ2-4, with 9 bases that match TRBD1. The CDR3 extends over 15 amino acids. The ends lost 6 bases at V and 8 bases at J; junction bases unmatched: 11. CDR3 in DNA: TGTGCCAGCAGAACCTACAGGGGGCGTTCTGACATTCAGTACTTC. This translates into CASRTYRGRSDIQYF.

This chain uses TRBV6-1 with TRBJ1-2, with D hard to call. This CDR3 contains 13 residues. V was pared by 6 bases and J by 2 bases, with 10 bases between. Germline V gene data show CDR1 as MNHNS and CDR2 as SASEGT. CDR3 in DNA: TGTGCCAGCAGACCAACCGCGAACTATGGCTACACCTTC. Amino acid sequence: CASRPTANYGYTF.

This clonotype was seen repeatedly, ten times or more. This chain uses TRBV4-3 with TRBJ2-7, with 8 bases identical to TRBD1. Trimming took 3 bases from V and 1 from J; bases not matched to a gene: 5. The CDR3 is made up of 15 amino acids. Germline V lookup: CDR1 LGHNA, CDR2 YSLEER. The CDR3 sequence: CASSQRQGLSYEQYF. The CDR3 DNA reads TGCGCCAGCAGCCAGCGACAGGGGCTATCCTACGAGCAGTACTTC.

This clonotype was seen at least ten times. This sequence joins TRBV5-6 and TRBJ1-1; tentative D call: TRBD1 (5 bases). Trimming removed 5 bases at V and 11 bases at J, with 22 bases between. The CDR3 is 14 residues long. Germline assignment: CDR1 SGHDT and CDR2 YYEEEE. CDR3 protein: CASSFPGTEVEAFF. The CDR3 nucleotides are TGTGCCAGCAGTTTTCCCGGGACGGAGGTTGAGGCTTTCTTT.

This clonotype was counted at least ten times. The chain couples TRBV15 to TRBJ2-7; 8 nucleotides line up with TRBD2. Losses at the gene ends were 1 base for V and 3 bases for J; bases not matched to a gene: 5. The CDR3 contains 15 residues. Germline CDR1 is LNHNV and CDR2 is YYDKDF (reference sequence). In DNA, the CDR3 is TGTGCCACCAGCAGAGTCCCGCTAGCGGGCTACGAGCAGTACTTC. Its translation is CATSRVPLAGYEQYF. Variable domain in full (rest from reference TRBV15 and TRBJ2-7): DAMVIQNPRYQVTQFGKPVTLSCSQTLNHNVMYWYQQKSSQAPKLLFHYYDKDFNNEADTPDNFQSRRPNTSFCFLDIRSPGLGDTAMYLCATSRVPLAGYEQYFGPGTRLTVT.